This paragraph reports one T cell receptor (beta chain). Its specificity is not known. The data stem from a study of cytomegalovirus exposure and HLA in healthy donors. The CDR3 length is 15 residues. J gave up 8 bases and V 4 bases, and 7 bases lay outside the gene matches. Germline V CDR1 and CDR2: MGHDK, SYGVNS. Broader study findings: HLA alleles were associated with 16,000 or so TCR beta sequences in a later analysis at 0.05 false discovery rate. The presence/absence work took it that sequencing depth was about the same across donors.

Primers for the PCR totalled 60 Vbeta and 13 Jbeta. TCRdb's table, derived via immunoSEQ multiplex PCR, lists solely in-frame clones and lacks some. The sample holds about 120,000 clones, under 85% seen once. V and J are TRBV25-1 and TRBJ2-1; 11 nucleotides align to TRBD1. The receptor comes from a man between 18 and 29 years old in good health and CMV-seropositive. The sample was PBMCs. The CDR3 loop is CASSGLGQGGDEQFF. CDR3 DNA sequence: TGTGCCAGCAGTGGTTTGGGACAGGGGGGGGATGAGCAGTTCTTC.